This is a list of T cell receptor beta chains from one sample in a study of cytomegalovirus exposure and HLA in healthy donors. Produced via immunoSEQ multiplex PCR; TCRdb's table is partial and in-frame only. The sample contains around 130,000 clones, under 70% of which appear only once. Sequenced material: PBMCs. Every receptor here comes from a man between 18 and 35 years old in good health and CMV-seronegative. The CDR3 runs from the conserved cysteine through the conserved F or W. D genes are given only for firm matches. A row's size may be missing; if present it is once, few, many or a size class.

TGTGCCAGCTCACCATTAAACACTGAAGCTTTCTTT CASSPLNTEAFF TRBJ1-1 - - TRBV18
TGTGCCAGCAGTTACTCATCGGGTCGGGGAAACGCCATATATTTT CASSYSSGRGNAIYF TRBJ1-3 - - TRBV6-6
TGCGCCAGCAGCCAAGATCAGGGGGCGAGTACTGAAGCTTTCTTT CASSQDQGASTEAFF TRBJ1-1 - TRBD1 TRBV4-3
TGCGCCAGCAGCCGGAGCGGGGGCTGGGAGACCCAGTACTTC CASSRSGGWETQYF TRBJ2-5 few TRBD2 TRBV4-3
TGTGCCAGCAACTCCGGGACTAGGCCCGATGAGCAGTTCTTC CASNSGTRPDEQFF TRBJ2-1 - TRBD2 TRBV6-6
TGTGCCAGTAGTATAGGGAGGAACACTGAAGCTTTCTTT CASSIGRNTEAFF TRBJ1-1 - - TRBV19
TGTGCCAGCAGACCTCCCCAGGGGGCTGGCGGGGAGCTGTTTTTT CASRPPQGAGGELFF TRBJ2-2 - TRBD1 TRBV28
TGTGCCAGCAGCTCCGGACAGGGGATAGAGACCCAGTACTTC CASSSGQGIETQYF TRBJ2-5 - TRBD1 TRBV11-3
TGTGCCAGCAGCTTTGGCCGAGTGGGGCCTGACAATCAGCCCCAGCATTTT CASSFGRVGPDNQPQHF TRBJ1-5 - - TRBV7-2
TGTGCCTTCTCGGACAGGGGAGGACAAAAACTGTTTTTT CAFSDRGGQKLFF TRBJ1-4 - TRBD1 TRBV30
TGTGCCAGCATTAAGGGAGGGCGGCGGGGGAGCTCCTACGAGCAGTACTTC CASIKGGRRGSSYEQYF TRBJ2-7 - TRBD2 TRBV2
TGTGCCAGCAGCGGTACTAGCGATACGCAGTATTTT CASSGTSDTQYF TRBJ2-3 - - TRBV6-1
TGTGCCAGCAGCGTAGCTACAGCGGGGACTCCAGATACGCAGTATTTT CASSVATAGTPDTQYF TRBJ2-3 - TRBD2 TRBV9
TGTGCCAGCAGCTTAGGAGATACCTATGGCTACACCTTC CASSLGDTYGYTF TRBJ1-2 - - TRBV7-6
TGTGCCAGTCGCGGGACAGGGGAGGCCAAAAACATTCAGTACTTC CASRGTGEAKNIQYF TRBJ2-4 - TRBD1 TRBV19
TGCGCCAGCAGCCAAGAAGCGGACGACTACGAGCAGTACTTC CASSQEADDYEQYF TRBJ2-7 - - TRBV4-1
TGCGCCAGCAGCCAAGTTCGGGGACAGGGATATGATGGGGATTCACCCCTCCACTTT CASSQVRGQGYDGDSPLHF TRBJ1-6 - TRBD1 TRBV4-1
TGTGCCAGCAGTTTATCTAGGCAGACAGATACGCAGTATTTT CASSLSRQTDTQYF TRBJ2-3 - - TRBV6-5
TGTGCCAGCAGCTTAGATCTTGCGGTCTACGAGCAGTACTTC CASSLDLAVYEQYF TRBJ2-7 - - TRBV7-8
TGTGCCAGCAGCCAAGGATGGGGGGAGGGCCTAAGGGCCAAAAACATTCAGTACTTC CASSQGWGEGLRAKNIQYF TRBJ2-4 - TRBD2 TRBV14
TGTGCCAGCAGCCTCCAGGGTGGAGAGACCCAGTACTTC CASSLQGGETQYF TRBJ2-5 few - TRBV5-4
TGTGCCAGTAGTATTTACCAGGGATCAGGAAACACCATATATTTT CASSIYQGSGNTIYF TRBJ1-3 - - TRBV19
TGTGCCAGCAGCGCGGTCAGGGGGCCGGAGGGGCCCCAGCATTTT CASSAVRGPEGPQHF TRBJ1-5 - TRBD1 TRBV7-9
TGTGCCAGCAGCTTAGAACAGGTCTACGAGCAGTACTTC CASSLEQVYEQYF TRBJ2-7 - - TRBV7-8
TGTGCCAGCAGTTCGGCGGTGTGGAACACTGAAGCTTTCTTT CASSSAVWNTEAFF TRBJ1-1 - - TRBV27
TGTGCCAGCAGCTTATTTTCCGGGGACAACGCCTACGAGCAGTACTTC CASSLFSGDNAYEQYF TRBJ2-7 - - TRBV11-2
TGTGCCAGCAGTCCCCAGGAGGGGGCAACTCAGCCCCAGCATTTT CASSPQEGATQPQHF TRBJ1-5 - TRBD1 TRBV28
TGTGCCACCGGAGATTGGGGAGGCACTGAAGCTTTCTTT CATGDWGGTEAFF TRBJ1-1 - - TRBV27
TGCGCCAGCAGCTTGATAACAGCGGGAGCCTACTCCTACAATGAGCAGTTCTTC CASSLITAGAYSYNEQFF TRBJ2-1 - TRBD2 TRBV5-1
TGTGCCAGTTTGCCCCGGCGGAGTGAAAAACTGTTTTTT CASLPRRSEKLFF TRBJ1-4 - - TRBV19
TGTGCCAGCAACAGGGTGGAAGGCTACACCTTC CASNRVEGYTF TRBJ1-2 - - TRBV6-1
TGTGCCAGCAGTGAAGGACAGGGGCTCGGTGAAAAACTGTTTTTT CASSEGQGLGEKLFF TRBJ1-4 - TRBD1 TRBV25-1
TGTGCCAGCAGCCCACACAGGGGGCGCTCCGCCAATGAGCAGTTCTTC CASSPHRGRSANEQFF TRBJ2-1 few TRBD1 TRBV7-9
TGTGCCAGCAGCCGGCAACTCCGAGACTCAGATACGCAGTATTTT CASSRQLRDSDTQYF TRBJ2-3 - - TRBV14
TGTGCCAGCAGCGTCGAGACAGGGTTCGCCTACGAGCAGTACTTC CASSVETGFAYEQYF TRBJ2-7 - TRBD1 TRBV9
TGTGCCAGCAGCTTCGGCTACAGGGGGGCTGGGGCCAACGTCCTGACTTTC CASSFGYRGAGANVLTF TRBJ2-6 - TRBD1 TRBV5-6
TGCAGTGCATATAGGGACTCACAGTACTTC CSAYRDSQYF TRBJ2-4 - - TRBV20-1
TGTGCCAGCAGTGAAACCCCCGGCGGCAGGGGGATGTATTTT CASSETPGGRGMYF TRBJ2-3 - TRBD1 TRBV6-1
TGTGCCAGCAGCCGGGGTGAGCGGGTCAACGAGCAGTACTTC CASSRGERVNEQYF TRBJ2-7 - - TRBV7-9
TGTGCCAGCAGTTTCCGCGGGAGGGGCGACAATGAGCAGTTCTTC CASSFRGRGDNEQFF TRBJ2-1 - TRBD2 TRBV27
TGTGCCAGCAGTTACCTTACAGGGTGGAACACTGAAGCTTTCTTT CASSYLTGWNTEAFF TRBJ1-1 - - TRBV6-5
TGTGCCAGCAGTCCGACAGGGTCGGCCACTGAAGCTTTCTTT CASSPTGSATEAFF TRBJ1-1 few TRBD1 TRBV6-6
TGTGCCTGGAGTACGCCATACAGGCCTCTGGGCAATGAGCAGTTCTTC CAWSTPYRPLGNEQFF TRBJ2-1 - - TRBV30
TGTGCCAGCAGCAACCAGGGGGCCAATCAGCCCCAGCATTTT CASSNQGANQPQHF TRBJ1-5 - TRBD1 TRBV2
TGTGCCAGCAGTCTCCCTATACGCGAAGCTTTCTTT CASSLPIREAFF TRBJ1-1 - - TRBV28
TGTGCCATCAGTGGGGACAGGGGGCAAAGCAGCTTC CAISGDRGQSSF TRBJ2-7 - TRBD1 TRBV10-3
TGTGCCAGCAACTCCGGGACAGGTGGTTATGGCTACACCTTC CASNSGTGGYGYTF TRBJ1-2 few TRBD1 TRBV28
TGTGCCAGCAGGGACAGCTATTACGAGCAGTACTTC CASRDSYYEQYF TRBJ2-7 - - TRBV2
TGTGCCAGCAGCCCGGACAGGGGAAGCGAGCAGTACTTC CASSPDRGSEQYF TRBJ2-7 once TRBD1 TRBV7-9
TGCGCCAGCAGCTTTTACCCAGGGGGCGAACAGCCCCAGCATTTT CASSFYPGGEQPQHF TRBJ1-5 - TRBD1 TRBV5-1
TGTGCCAGCAGCACCCGACTAAACAATGAGCAGTTCTTC CASSTRLNNEQFF TRBJ2-1 - - TRBV7-2
TGTGCCAGCAGTCCCCTCGGGGGGCAGGAGACCCAGTACTTC CASSPLGGQETQYF TRBJ2-5 - - TRBV6-5